The clone carrying this TCR beta chain was detected a few times. Its specificity is unknown. Treatment of the sample: approximately 9-day PBMC culture with coronavirus spike peptide pools or control peptides (ViraFEST assay). Germline V gene data show CDR1 as SGHAT and CDR2 as FQDESV (reference sequence). The CDR3 runs to 13 residues. Trimming shortened V by 2 bases and J by 1 base, and 5 bases separated the two germline ends. The entry originates in a study of vaccination and CD4 T cells after COVID-19. Turning to the study itself: Nasal swab PCR had shown SARS-CoV-2 positivity in the convalescent patients (roughly 10 mild cases, one severe case). Stimuli were overlapping spike peptide pools of SARS-CoV-2 and three common cold coronaviruses (HCoV-NL63, HCoV-OC43, HCoV-229E). Control cultures, each given a CEFX pool, an HIV-1 Nef pool, or no peptide, were included.

Sequenced with the Oncomine TCR Beta short-read assay was DNA taken from cultured CD4+ T cells. TCRdb processed the PCR reads anew with MiXCR; each CDR3 protein has one entry. The sample includes around 19,000 distinct CDR3 sequences, approximately 40% of them seen just once. Sequences were derived from CD4+ T cells from blood, cultured in vitro, sampled before SARS-CoV-2 vaccination. V usage is TRBV11-1 and J usage is TRBJ1-1, with unresolved D. The sequence came from a human donor who had recovered from COVID-19. In nucleotides, the CDR3 is TGTGCCAGCAGCTTAACCCCGAACACTGAAGCTTTCTTT. Translating it yields CASSLTPNTEAFF.